This record looks at one T cell receptor (beta chain) sequence and its context. This clone was seen just once. Its antigen is still unknown. No base qualities exist here, and no much larger clone lies one base off it. The data were obtained in a study of PD-L1 blockade in urothelial cancer (TCRdb year 2017). Regarding the research as a whole: Therapy was started around 2014 for all patients, and atezolizumab 1,200 mg was administered intravenously every 3 weeks. Somatic, immune and clinical correlates of response to PD-L1 blockade with atezolizumab in urothelial cancer were the focus of an exploratory multi-omic analysis. Twenty-nine patients had pretreatment blood TCR-seq, some 25 had at least one posttreatment blood collection, and some 25 had tumor TCR-seq. Blood samples were analyzed 3 weeks after the start of treatment (second dose) and 6 weeks after the start of treatment. Pretreatment tumor samples and matched peripheral blood, collected serially before and after atezolizumab treatment, underwent TCR sequencing. In the same patients, pretreatment tumors underwent whole exome sequencing and RNA sequencing in addition to TCR sequencing. Blood samples gave a median of roughly 150,000 T cells and approximately 80,000 unique TCRs, with a median clonality of 0.080. Durable clinical benefit was defined as progression-free survival longer than 6 months, and TCR features were also tested against progression-free and overall survival. An ECOG performance status of 0 or 1 was recorded for the patients, and 0 to 3 prior chemotherapy regimens had been received by the patients. Twenty-five of 29 patients were identified as males with urothelial cancer of bladder origin, and a prior smoking history was reported by 18 of 29 patients. About 10 patients reached durable clinical benefit, while some 20 patients did not. On the study overall, not on this receptor specifically: Because of the small sample size (n ≈ 31) and the many exploratory analyses performed, the results are intended to be regarded as hypothesis-generating. Greater expansion of tumor-associated TCR clones in peripheral blood 3 weeks after the start of treatment was observed in patients with durable benefit (n ≈ 20, p = 0.022). A pretreatment peripheral blood TCR clonality below the median was linked to improved progression-free and overall survival.

To estimate absolute template abundance from read counts, synthetic TCR analog templates were spiked into each PCR. The immunoSEQ assay used bias-controlled V and J gene primers to amplify TCRbeta CDR3 regions from genomic DNA. Sequencing of rearranged TCRbeta segments was performed at approximately 20X coverage. On the authors' methods: Clustering was used to correct sequencing errors, and CDR3s were annotated against IMGT to assign V, D and J genes. Downstream analyses used only productive TCRbeta rearrangements, leaving out any out-of-frame or stop-codon sequences. To compute clonality, Shannon entropy was normalized by the log of the number of unique productive sequences and then subtracted from one. Clones differing between time points or between blood and tumor were identified using Fisher's exact test with Benjamini-Hochberg correction, with an adjusted p below 0.01 applied as the threshold. TCRdb stores this immuneACCESS table with in-frame sequences only. Part of the clones is absent; in the studies checked, under half of the shortfall reflects unresolved V genes, and no reason is known for the rest. The V and J calls and clone size are taken from that table; D and trimming were inferred from the DNA. The sample table records roughly 91,000 clones; over 65% of these occur just once. The ten largest make up over 13% of the sample.

The intended sense of this specimen's time point label: pretreatment peripheral blood. The cohort included 29 patients with locally advanced or metastatic urothelial carcinoma who were treated at Memorial Sloan Kettering on a trial protocol. Peripheral blood mononuclear cells were collected from each patient pretreatment and during treatment, giving between 1 and 8 total time points per patient. The Qiagen DNeasy Blood extraction kit was used to purify genomic DNA from total PBMCs and tumor samples. PBMCs were collected pretreatment and during treatment, and were isolated and stored as previously described. Specimen: PBMCs, collected around atezolizumab (anti-PD-L1) treatment. The sequence derives from a man aged 55-75 years with urothelial cancer.

The CDR3 in this case is CASSYQARSMEQYF. The bases are TGTGCCAGCAGTTACCAGGCACGATCTATGGAGCAGTACTTC. The rearrangement joined TRBV6-6 to TRBJ2-7; the D gene assignment is ambiguous. The trim is 2 bases for V and 7 bases for J, with a gap of 15 bases between the germline ends. The CDR1 and CDR2 encoded by the germline V gene (reference sequence) are MNHNY and SVGAGI. From its cysteine to its phenylalanine, the CDR3 spans 14 amino acids. The sequence is cut down to CDR3 DNA, 42 bases in frame from base 1.